This TCR beta chain was recovered during a study of blood T cell repertoires in COVID-19 (dated by TCRdb to 2019 to 2021). General notes on the study: Collaborator samples came from the United States, Italy and Spain and covered acute and convalescent phases of COVID-19. Samples were obtained from the ongoing ImmuneRACE study (first 160 participants) and from over 1,000 subjects provided by 6 global collaborators. The prospective study material was composed of cDNA or gDNA derived from T cells, B-cell-depleted T cells, or PBMCs. Where available, HLA class I and class II types were obtained from metadata supplied by the sample provider rather than from assay-based typing. Sample metadata almost always included a de-identified subject ID, COVID-19 status, age in years and sex. The repertoires were released in a freely available public database intended as a resource for research on the immune response to SARS-CoV-2. Subjects who had been exposed to COVID-19, were actively infected with it, or had recovered from it provided the deeply sampled blood TCRbeta repertoires that made up the dataset. Study-wide conclusions, independent of this receptor: Clinical and demographic metadata were provided uncurated, with the amount varying by source and participant.

At one collaborating source in Seattle, patients were enrolled during active infection and were followed longitudinally through the course of disease. The collaborating institutions used their own protocols to collect whole blood in K2EDTA tubes. For TCRbeta analysis, collaborators shipped samples as frozen whole blood, isolated PBMCs, or DNA extracted from either of those sample types. This clone has a single count. Its antigen has not been determined. Base-call qualities are not available, and no considerably larger clone is one nucleotide away. Per the germline V gene, SGHVS is the CDR1 and FQNEAQ is the CDR2. Trimming removed 5 bases from V and 7 bases from J, leaving 17 bases between the germline ends. There are 15 amino acids in the CDR3, from cysteine to phenylalanine inclusive. Solely the CDR3 DNA is kept, with 45 bases framed from the first base. TCRbeta CDR3 regions were amplified from genomic DNA by means of the immunoSEQ Assay, a bias-controlled multiplex PCR. The published analysis was carried out like this. Within the assay, amplification of reference gene primers was used to estimate how many nucleated cells each sample contained. To quantify the absolute abundance of each unique TCRbeta CDR3 rearrangement, sequence reads were collapsed and filtered. Productive Simpson clonality was computed per sample as the square root of Simpson's diversity index over productive rearrangements. TCRdb carries this immuneACCESS record with in-frame sequences only. Its versions omit some clonotypes, under half of them owing to an unresolved V gene in the studies checked, with the rest unexplained. That table furnishes V, J and clone size, whereas the DNA furnished D and trimming. The table for this sample lists almost 350,000 clones; roughly nine tenths of them were counted only once. Of the sample, 3% to 4.5% is held by the ten largest clones.

The chain is assembled from TRBV7-8 and TRBJ1-4; TRBD1 is possibly the D segment (6 matching bases). This clonotype was obtained from a woman between 55 and 75 years old with COVID-19, enrolled during active disease. The material sequenced was peripheral blood. For the CDR3, the sequence is CASSPTGRAGEKLFF. In nucleotides, the sequence is TGTGCCAGCAGCCCGACAGGCAGGGCTGGTGAAAAACTGTTTTTT.